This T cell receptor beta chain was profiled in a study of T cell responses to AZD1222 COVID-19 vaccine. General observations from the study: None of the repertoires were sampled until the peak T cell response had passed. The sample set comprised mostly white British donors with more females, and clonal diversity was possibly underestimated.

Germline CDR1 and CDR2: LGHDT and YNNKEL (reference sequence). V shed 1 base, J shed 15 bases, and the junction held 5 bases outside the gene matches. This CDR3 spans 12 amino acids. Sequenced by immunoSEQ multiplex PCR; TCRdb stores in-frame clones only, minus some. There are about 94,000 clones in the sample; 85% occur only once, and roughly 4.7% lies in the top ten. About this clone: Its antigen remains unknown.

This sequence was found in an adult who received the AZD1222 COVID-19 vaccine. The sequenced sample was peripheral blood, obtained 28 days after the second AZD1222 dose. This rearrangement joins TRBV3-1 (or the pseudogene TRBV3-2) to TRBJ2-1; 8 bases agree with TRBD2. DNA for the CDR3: TGTGCCAGCAGCCAAGTGCCGGGGGGGCTGTTCTTC. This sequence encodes CASSQVPGGLFF.